The rows below give T cell receptor beta chains drawn from one sample of a study of T cells in Graves' hyperthyroidism and ophthalmopathy. TCRdb redid the calling of the multiplex PCR reads with MiXCR, one entry per CDR3 protein. The profile covers about 500,000 distinct CDR3 sequences, with 13% to 15% appearing a single time and less than 20% taken by the ten largest. Sequenced input: blood. The origin of the receptors is a woman aged 18-30 years with Graves' hyperthyroidism. Both conserved end residues are part of each CDR3. The D gene is left open where the match is weak. Clone size is shown for a subset of rows, as once, few, many or a class of expanded clone.

cdr3_length,j_call,v_call,clone_size,d_call,cdr3_nt,cdr3_aa
17,TRBJ2-3,TRBV13,.,.,TGTGCCAGCAGCTTAGTGCCCCCGGGACTCCGCACAGATACGCAGTATTTT,CASSLVPPGLRTDTQYF
13,TRBJ2-1,TRBV18,many,.,TGTGCCAGCTCACTGACAGCCCCGGGGGAGCAGTTCTTC,CASSLTAPGEQFF
16,TRBJ1-1,TRBV27,many,.,TGTGCCAGCACCTTCCAGGGGAACCGCAGGGGCACTGAAGCTTTCTTT,CASTFQGNRRGTEAFF
15,TRBJ2-3,TRBV12-3/TRBV12-4,.,.,TGTGCCAGCAGTTTCGAGAGTGTGAGCACAGATACGCAGTATTTT,CASSFESVSTDTQYF
14,TRBJ1-4,TRBV3-1,many,TRBD1,TGTGCCAGCAGCCGGGGACAGGATCGTGAAAAACTGTTTTTT,CASSRGQDREKLFF
14,TRBJ1-2,TRBV7-9,many,.,TGTGCCAGCACAGTGGTCGGGGGTGATGGTGGCTACACCTTC,CASTVVGGDGGYTF
16,TRBJ1-6,TRBV9,.,TRBD1,TGTGCCAGCAGCGCAGCGACAGGGGTGGATAATTCACCCCTCCACTTT,CASSAATGVDNSPLHF
16,TRBJ2-2,TRBV7-6,many,.,TGTGCCAGCAGCGGGACATCTAGCGGAGTCACCGGGGAGCTGTTTTTT,CASSGTSSGVTGELFF
14,TRBJ1-5,TRBV6-1,many,.,TGTGCCAGCAGTGAAATGCAACAGGGCCAGCCCCAGCATTTT,CASSEMQQGQPQHF
14,TRBJ2-5,TRBV29-1,many,TRBD2,TGCAGCGTTGAAGAGGGACTAGCGGAAGAGACCCAGTACTTC,CSVEEGLAEETQYF
12,TRBJ1-2,TRBV25-1,many,.,TGTGCCAGCAGTGAATTGGACCTCGGCTACACCTTC,CASSELDLGYTF
16,TRBJ2-1,TRBV29-1,many,.,TGCAGCGTTAGACCCCAAACAGGAAACATTTACAATGAGCAGTTCTTC,CSVRPQTGNIYNEQFF
14,TRBJ1-4,TRBV7-9,.,.,TGTGCCAGCAGCTTCAACGGGAGGAATGAAAAACTGTTTTTT,CASSFNGRNEKLFF
11,TRBJ2-5,TRBV7-9,many,.,TGTGCCGCCGACAGACAAGAGACCCAGTACTTC,CAADRQETQYF
13,TRBJ2-7,TRBV14,many,.,TGTGCCAGCAGACAACAGGGTCCCTACGAGCAGTACTTC,CASRQQGPYEQYF
12,TRBJ1-2,TRBV29-1,.,.,TGCAGCGTGGCGGATCCCAACTATGGCTACACCTTC,CSVADPNYGYTF
14,TRBJ1-2,TRBV5-1,many,.,TGCGCCAGCAGCTTGGAGGGGGAAAACTATGGCTACACCTTC,CASSLEGENYGYTF
15,TRBJ2-7,TRBV11-2,once,TRBD1,TGTGCCAGCACCGCAAGGGACAGGCGACGTGACGAGCAGTACTTC,CASTARDRRRDEQYF
13,TRBJ1-4,TRBV12-3/TRBV12-4,many,.,TGTGCCAGCCGCTACCAGATGAGGGAAAAACTGTTTTTT,CASRYQMREKLFF
11,TRBJ2-2,TRBV6-1,many,.,TGTGCCAGCAAAGGGGGCGGGGAGCTGTTTTTT,CASKGGGELFF
15,TRBJ2-7,TRBV4-1,many,TRBD2,TGCGCCAGCAGCCAAGGACTAGCGGGAGTAAGCGAGCAGTACTTC,CASSQGLAGVSEQYF
18,TRBJ2-6,TRBV30,many,.,TGTGCCTGGAGTGGGGCAGGGGAGTTTAGCTCTGGGGCCAACGTCCTGACTTTC,CAWSGAGEFSSGANVLTF
16,TRBJ1-6,TRBV11-2,few,.,TGTGCCAGCAGCTTAGACATAGGCTCCTATAATCCACCCCTCCACTTT,CASSLDIGSYNPPLHF
14,TRBJ1-4,TRBV6-1,few,TRBD1,TGTGCCAGCTTATCGGGACAGTGGCATGAAAAACTGTTTTTT,CASLSGQWHEKLFF
16,TRBJ2-1,TRBV4-1,.,TRBD2,TGCGCCAGCAGCCAAGAACGGCTAGCGGGTGTCAATGAGCAGTTCTTC,CASSQERLAGVNEQFF
16,TRBJ2-1,TRBV3-1,.,TRBD1,TGTGCCAGCAGCCAAGCGGGACAGGGAGGTTACAATGAGCAGTTCTTC,CASSQAGQGGYNEQFF